This T cell receptor beta chain is from a study of blood T cell repertoires in COVID-19. Looking at the study overall: Sites in the United States, Italy and Spain provided acute and convalescent COVID-19 samples.

This clone was seen just once. Germline values: CDR1 GTSNPN, CDR2 SVGIG (reference sequence). V was clipped by 3 bases and J by 7 bases, with 18 bases between them. CDR3 length: 14 residues. Repertoires were generated with immunoSEQ multiplex PCR, while TCRdb's copy carries only in-frame clones and drops some. The table includes about 250,000 clones, 83% detected once. Sequences were obtained from PBMCs or T cells enriched from blood (not recorded which). The clonotype comes from a woman aged 40 to 55 who had been exposed to COVID-19. V and J are TRBV30 and TRBJ1-2; D remains unclear. CDR3 nucleotides: TGTGCCTGGAGGCGACGATTGCTCGGGTTTGGCTACACCTTC. This encodes CAWRRRLLGFGYTF.